The table lists the clone carrying this T cell receptor (beta chain) with a few counts. Its antigen remains unidentified. Primers for the PCR totalled 60 Vbeta and 13 Jbeta. Only in-frame clones appear in the TCRdb table, and some are missing; sequencing was by immunoSEQ multiplex PCR. The sample has roughly 200,000 clones, about 70% seen once. The data originate from a study of cytomegalovirus exposure and HLA in healthy donors. The study's findings and limits: In a later analysis, V- and J-gene trimming of beta chains associated with a DCLRE1C missense variant, replicated independently. The majority of TCR sequences were rare, yet some public TCRs appeared in many donors. Reportedly, fewer N-insertions than the approximately 700-donor mean appeared in an Asian-associated ancestry cluster in a later analysis.

Trimming removed 6 bases at V and 0 bases at J, with 13 bases between. The CDR3 is 15 amino acids. Germline CDR1 and CDR2: KGHSH and LQKENI. The TCR comes from a woman in her 30s in good health and CMV-seronegative. Sequenced: PBMCs. The chain links TRBV18 to TRBJ2-3, with a weak D call TRBD1 (6 bases). CDR3 amino acids: CASSPFRGSTDTQYF. CDR3 in DNA: TGTGCCAGCTCCCCTTTTAGGGGGAGCACAGATACGCAGTATTTT.